This is a list of T cell receptor beta chains from one sample in a study of shared clonotypes between healthy human individuals. Assay: immunoSEQ multiplex PCR; the TCRdb copy retains only in-frame clones and omits some. Of around 1.9 million clones detected, 90% to 95% appear once; the ten largest clones hold 1.5% to 2%. The specimen was naive CD8+ T cells from PBMCs. The receptor source for this set is a young man in good health. Some clones in this sample may be carry-over from other donors' samples. CDR3s include the opening cysteine and the closing phenylalanine or tryptophan. Fields, in order: CDR3 protein, CDR3 DNA, D gene, V gene, CDR3 length, clone size, J gene. A D gene is named only where the DNA matches it firmly. Clone size is given for some rows only: seen once, a few or many times, or a class if the clone is expanded.

CASSGGTGASF | TGTGCCAGCAGCGGAGGGACAGGGGCTTCCTTC | TRBD1 | TRBV9 | 11 | . | TRBJ2-7
CASSDNLLAGGTYEQYF | TGTGCCAGCAGTGATAACCTGCTAGCGGGAGGGACCTACGAGCAGTACTTC | TRBD2 | TRBV2 | 17 | . | TRBJ2-7
CASRDVVAGVGGPNTGELFF | TGTGCCAGCAGAGACGTCGTTGCCGGCGTCGGGGGGCCGAACACCGGGGAGCTGTTTTTT | . | TRBV28 | 20 | . | TRBJ2-2
CASSLGANAQYF | TGTGCCAGCAGCTTGGGAGCGAACGCGCAGTACTTC | . | TRBV5-6 | 12 | . | TRBJ2-7
CASSSWTAPRENTIYF | TGTGCCAGCAGCTCCTGGACAGCTCCCAGAGAAAACACCATATATTTT | . | TRBV11-2 | 16 | . | TRBJ1-3
CASSAPDRGNTEAFF | TGTGCCAGCAGTGCTCCGGACAGGGGGAACACTGAAGCTTTCTTT | TRBD1 | TRBV6-1 | 15 | . | TRBJ1-1
CASSQGSGANTEAFF | TGCGCCAGCAGCCAAGGATCTGGGGCTAACACTGAAGCTTTCTTT | . | TRBV4-1 | 15 | few | TRBJ1-1
CASTPGGNEVYEQYF | TGTGCCAGCACCCCGGGGGGAAATGAGGTGTACGAGCAGTACTTC | TRBD2 | TRBV27 | 15 | . | TRBJ2-7
CASSYLWKAGQETQYF | TGTGCCAGCAGTTACCTTTGGAAAGCGGGGCAAGAGACCCAGTACTTC | TRBD2 | TRBV6-5 | 16 | . | TRBJ2-5
CASSYRTSGTRDEQFF | TGTGCCAGCAGTTACCGGACTAGCGGGACTAGGGATGAGCAGTTCTTC | TRBD2 | TRBV6-5 | 16 | . | TRBJ2-1
CASQDGDGYEQYF | TGTGCCTCCCAGGACGGGGATGGTTACGAGCAGTACTTC | . | TRBV2 | 13 | . | TRBJ2-7
CASSMVPAPNTEAFF | TGTGCCAGTAGTATGGTCCCTGCCCCGAACACTGAAGCTTTCTTT | . | TRBV19 | 15 | . | TRBJ1-1
CASSLASTVWGGFYEQYF | TGTGCCAGCAGCTTAGCATCAACTGTGTGGGGAGGGTTCTACGAGCAGTACTTC | TRBD2 | TRBV7-8 | 18 | . | TRBJ2-7
CAWSVFANTEAFF | TGTGCCTGGAGTGTATTTGCAAACACTGAAGCTTTCTTT | . | TRBV30 | 13 | . | TRBJ1-1
CASSVAGTTSYEQYF | TGTGCCAGCAGCGTAGCGGGCACAACATCATACGAGCAGTACTTC | . | TRBV9 | 15 | . | TRBJ2-7
CASSQGRNTEAFF | TGTGCCAGCAGTCAGGGAAGGAACACTGAAGCTTTCTTT | . | TRBV6-5 | 13 | . | TRBJ1-1
CASSLKRTLGYEQYF | TGTGCCAGCAGCTTGAAGAGGACACTGGGCTACGAGCAGTACTTC | . | TRBV5-6 | 15 | . | TRBJ2-7
CASSLRLGLFNEQYF | TGTGCCAGTAGTCTAAGGCTAGGGCTCTTCAACGAGCAGTACTTC | . | TRBV19 | 15 | . | TRBJ2-7
CASSLIAGAISSTDTQYF | TGTGCCAGCAGCCTGATAGCGGGAGCAATCTCTAGCACAGATACGCAGTATTTT | TRBD2 | TRBV7-3 | 18 | . | TRBJ2-3
CASRLAGGNEQFF | TGTGCCAGCAGATTAGCGGGGGGCAATGAGCAGTTCTTC | TRBD2 | TRBV6-5 | 13 | . | TRBJ2-1
CASRSGDPYEQYF | TGTGCCAGCAGATCCGGTGACCCCTACGAGCAGTACTTC | . | TRBV28 | 13 | . | TRBJ2-7
CASSLGLAGGDEQYF | TGTGCCAGCAGTTTAGGGCTAGCGGGAGGTGACGAGCAGTACTTC | TRBD2 | TRBV28 | 15 | . | TRBJ2-7
CASRSLGTEQYF | TGTGCCAGCAGGTCATTAGGGACTGAGCAGTACTTC | . | TRBV28 | 12 | . | TRBJ2-7
CASGPSTGEYGYTF | TGTGCCAGTGGGCCTTCGACAGGGGAGTATGGCTACACCTTC | TRBD1 | TRBV19 | 14 | . | TRBJ1-2
CASSQPTGGNGNEQFF | TGTGCCAGCAGCCAACCCACCGGGGGTAACGGCAATGAGCAGTTCTTC | . | TRBV4-2 | 16 | . | TRBJ2-1
CASLGRPSSYEQYF | TGTGCCAGCTTGGGCAGGCCAAGCTCCTACGAGCAGTACTTC | . | TRBV6-1 | 14 | . | TRBJ2-7
CASSQVTGIGANYGYTF | TGCGCCAGCAGCCAGGTGACAGGGATCGGGGCTAACTATGGCTACACCTTC | TRBD1 | TRBV4-1 | 17 | . | TRBJ1-2
CASSVGGGVNEQFF | TGTGCCAGCAGCGTAGGCGGGGGCGTCAATGAGCAGTTCTTC | . | TRBV9 | 14 | . | TRBJ2-1
CASSPSGRGNEQFF | TGTGCCAGCAGCCCGAGCGGGAGGGGCAATGAGCAGTTCTTC | TRBD2 | TRBV7-9 | 14 | . | TRBJ2-1
CASRGSSSPARYEQYF | TGCGCCAGCAGGGGATCGTCGAGTCCGGCTCGCTACGAGCAGTACTTC | . | TRBV5-1 | 16 | . | TRBJ2-7
CASSLDQPGQQETQYF | TGCGCCAGCAGCTTAGATCAGCCAGGTCAGCAAGAGACCCAGTACTTC | . | TRBV5-1 | 16 | . | TRBJ2-5
CASSTGADTQYF | TGTGCCAGTAGCACAGGGGCAGATACGCAGTATTTT | TRBD1 | TRBV5-6 | 12 | . | TRBJ2-3
CASSLLYRGAQETQYF | TGTGCCAGCAGTTTATTGTACAGGGGGGCCCAAGAGACCCAGTACTTC | TRBD1 | TRBV28 | 16 | . | TRBJ2-5
CASSLVAVYEQYF | TGTGCCAGCAGCTTAGTAGCGGTTTACGAGCAGTACTTC | . | TRBV11-1 | 13 | . | TRBJ2-7
CASSKIPASGRCYLSDTQYF | TGTGCCAGCAGCAAAATTCCAGCTAGCGGGAGGTGTTATCTCTCAGATACGCAGTATTTT | . | TRBV21-1 | 20 | . | TRBJ2-3